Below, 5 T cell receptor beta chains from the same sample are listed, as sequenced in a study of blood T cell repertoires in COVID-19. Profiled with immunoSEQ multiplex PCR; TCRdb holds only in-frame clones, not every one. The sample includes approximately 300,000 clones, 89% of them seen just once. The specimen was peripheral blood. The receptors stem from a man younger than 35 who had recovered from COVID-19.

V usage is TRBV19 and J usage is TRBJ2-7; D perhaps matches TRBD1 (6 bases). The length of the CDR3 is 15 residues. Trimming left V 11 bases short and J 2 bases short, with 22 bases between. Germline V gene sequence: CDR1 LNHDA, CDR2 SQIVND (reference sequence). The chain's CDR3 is CAEQYSVGDTYEQYF. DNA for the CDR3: TGTGCCGAGCAGTACTCGGTTGGGGACACCTACGAGCAGTACTTC.

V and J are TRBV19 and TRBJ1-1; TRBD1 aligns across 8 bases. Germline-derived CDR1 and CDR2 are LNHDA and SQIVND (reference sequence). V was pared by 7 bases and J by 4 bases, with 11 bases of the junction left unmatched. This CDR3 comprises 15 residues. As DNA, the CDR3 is TGTGCCAGTACCATAGGTCAGGGGGCAGCCACTGAAGCTTTCTTT. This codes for CASTIGQGAATEAFF. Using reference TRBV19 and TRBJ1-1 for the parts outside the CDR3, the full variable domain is DGGITQSPKYLFRKEGQNVTLSCEQNLNHDAMYWYRQDPGQGLRLIYYSQIVNDFQKGDIAEGYSVSREKKESFPLTVTSAQKNPTAFYLCASTIGQGAATEAFFGQGTRLTVV.

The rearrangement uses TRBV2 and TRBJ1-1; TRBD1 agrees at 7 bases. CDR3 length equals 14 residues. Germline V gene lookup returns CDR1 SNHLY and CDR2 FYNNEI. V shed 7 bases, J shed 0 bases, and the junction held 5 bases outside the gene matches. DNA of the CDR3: TGTGCCAGCATCACGACAGGGATGAACACTGAAGCTTTCTTT. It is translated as CASITTGMNTEAFF. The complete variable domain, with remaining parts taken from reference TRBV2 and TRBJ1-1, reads EPEVTQTPSHQVTQMGQEVILRCVPISNHLYFYWYRQILGQKVEFLVSFYNNEISEKSEIFDDQFSVERPDGSNFTLKIRSTKLEDSAMYFCASITTGMNTEAFFGQGTRLTVV.

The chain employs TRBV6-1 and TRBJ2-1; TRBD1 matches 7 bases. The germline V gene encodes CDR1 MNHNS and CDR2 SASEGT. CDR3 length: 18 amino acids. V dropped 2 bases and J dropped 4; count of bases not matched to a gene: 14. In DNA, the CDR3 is TGTGCCAGCAGTGAAATCCCTGATGCAGGGACAGATTACAATGAGCAGTTCTTC. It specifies CASSEIPDAGTDYNEQFF.

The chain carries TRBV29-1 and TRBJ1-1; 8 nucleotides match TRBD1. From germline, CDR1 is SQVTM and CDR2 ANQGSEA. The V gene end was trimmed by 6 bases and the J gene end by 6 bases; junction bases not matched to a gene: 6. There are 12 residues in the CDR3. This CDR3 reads CSVPGQGPEAFF. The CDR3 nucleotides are TGCAGCGTCCCAGGACAGGGCCCTGAAGCTTTCTTT.